This T cell receptor beta chain was found in a study of CD8 T cells in Susac syndrome. It was with random hexamers that 0.5 to 1 ug RNA was reverse transcribed. Across 54 Vbeta and 13 Jbeta, immunoSEQ multiplex PCR amplified TCR beta CDR3. Via MiXCR, TCRdb re-called the immunoSEQ multiplex PCR reads, giving one row per CDR3 protein. The sample has about 250,000 distinct CDR3 sequences; about 94% are singletons. Sequenced: CD4+ T cells from PBMCs. This TCR was sampled from a human donor with multiple sclerosis.

This chain's CDR3 is CASSVGGSGPERQPQHF. The CDR3 coding sequence is TGTGCCAGCAGCGTAGGGGGCAGCGGCCCAGAGAGACAGCCCCAGCATTTT. The J gene is TRBJ1-5, the V gene TRBV9; D possibly corresponds to TRBD1 (5 bases). The CDR3 has 17 amino acids. V was trimmed by 0 bases and J by 7 bases, leaving 20 bases between them. Germline V CDR1 and CDR2: SGDLS, YYNGEE.